This TCR beta chain emerged from a study of T-cell memory formation after mild COVID-19. Sample barcodes and UMIs were carried by the TCR alpha and TCR beta cDNA libraries that 5'RACE generated with constant-segment primers. MiXCR was run by TCRdb on the 5' RACE reads, yielding one entry per CDR3 protein. Here the sample spans about 260,000 distinct CDR3 sequences, around 8% being singletons. As to this clonotype: Its antigen is currently unknown.

This CDR3 region has 13 residues. Trimming stripped 2 bases from V and 5 bases from J, with 9 bases between. CDR1 and CDR2 (germline): MGHRA, YSYEKL. Points from the study as a whole: The CD4+ clones that contracted clustered mainly within CM and EM, and the CD8+ clones concentrated in EMRA. Among clones contracting day 15 to 85, CD4/CD8 was balanced, whereas later expanders leaned CD4+.

The sequenced sample consisted of PBMCs or a T cell subset sorted from them (not recorded which). The TCR originated in a man between 18 and 29 years old who had mild COVID-19 (a few samples of this study predate the infection). Cell type and time point are not known. This sequence joins TRBV4-1 and TRBJ2-5, with a weak D call TRBD2 (6 bases). The CDR3 loop is CASSQKGRETQYF. In DNA form, the CDR3 reads TGCGCCAGCAGCCAAAAGGGGAGGGAGACCCAGTACTTC.